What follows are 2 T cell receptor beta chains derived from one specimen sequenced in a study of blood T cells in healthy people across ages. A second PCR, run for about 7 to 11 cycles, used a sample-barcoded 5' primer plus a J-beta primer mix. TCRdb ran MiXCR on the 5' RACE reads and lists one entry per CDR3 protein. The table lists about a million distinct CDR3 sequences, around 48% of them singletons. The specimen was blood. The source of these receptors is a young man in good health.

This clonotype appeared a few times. The CDR3 DNA reads TGCAGCGTATCGGACCAATCAGATGAGCAGTTCTTC. Amino acid sequence: CSVSDQSDEQFF. The chain employs TRBV29-1 and TRBJ2-1; D is unclear. Looked up from germline, CDR1 is SQVTM and CDR2 is ANQGSEA. This CDR3 is 12 amino acids long. V dropped 6 bases and J dropped 8 bases, with 14 bases sitting between them.

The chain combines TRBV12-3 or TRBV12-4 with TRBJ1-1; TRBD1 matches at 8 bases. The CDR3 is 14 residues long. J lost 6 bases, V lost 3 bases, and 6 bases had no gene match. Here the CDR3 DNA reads TGTGCCAGCAGTTTTCGGCAGGGGGCTGCTGAAGCTTTCTTT. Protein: CASSFRQGAAEAFF.